A single T cell receptor beta chain is shown here with its context. Its cognate antigen is unknown. Here immunoSEQ multiplex PCR was the method, and the copy in TCRdb shows in-frame clones only, minus some. The data hold more than 150,000 clones, with more than 65% observed a single time. The record originates from a study of cytomegalovirus exposure and HLA in healthy donors. Study details: It was reported in a later analysis that the approximately 110 validation repertoires used the same platform as the 650 to 800 first-cohort repertoires. The study, taken as a whole, reports: The study labeled about 160 TCR beta chains cytomegalovirus-associated.

The donors were members of the roughly 130-subject validation cohort (separate from the roughly 660-subject first cohort). Specimen: PBMCs. This receptor was obtained from a young woman in good health and CMV-seropositive.

The CDR3, as DNA: TGTGCCAGTAGTATAGCTCGGGGGGCGCGGGACTATGGCTACACCTTC. This translates into CASSIARGARDYGYTF. J is TRBJ1-2 and V is TRBV19; tentatively, D is TRBD1 (6 bases). In germline, CDR1 is LNHDA, CDR2 SQIVND (reference sequence). V was shortened by 1 base and J by 3 bases, with 15 bases between the two germline ends. This CDR3 comprises 16 residues.